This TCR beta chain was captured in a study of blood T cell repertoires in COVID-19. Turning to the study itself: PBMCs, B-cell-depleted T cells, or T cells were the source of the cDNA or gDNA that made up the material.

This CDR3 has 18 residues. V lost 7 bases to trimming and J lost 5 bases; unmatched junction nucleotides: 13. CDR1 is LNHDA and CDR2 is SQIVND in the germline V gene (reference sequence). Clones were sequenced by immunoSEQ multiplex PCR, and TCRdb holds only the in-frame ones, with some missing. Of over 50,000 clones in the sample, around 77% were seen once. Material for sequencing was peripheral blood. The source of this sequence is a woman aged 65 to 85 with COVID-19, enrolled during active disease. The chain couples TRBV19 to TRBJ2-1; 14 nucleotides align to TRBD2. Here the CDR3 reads CASMGRTSGRLTHNEQFF. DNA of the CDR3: TGTGCCAGTATGGGGAGGACTAGCGGGAGGCTGACCCACAATGAGCAGTTCTTC. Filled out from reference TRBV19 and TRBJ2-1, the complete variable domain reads DGGITQSPKYLFRKEGQNVTLSCEQNLNHDAMYWYRQDPGQGLRLIYYSQIVNDFQKGDIAEGYSVSREKKESFPLTVTSAQKNPTAFYLCASMGRTSGRLTHNEQFFGPGTRLTVL.